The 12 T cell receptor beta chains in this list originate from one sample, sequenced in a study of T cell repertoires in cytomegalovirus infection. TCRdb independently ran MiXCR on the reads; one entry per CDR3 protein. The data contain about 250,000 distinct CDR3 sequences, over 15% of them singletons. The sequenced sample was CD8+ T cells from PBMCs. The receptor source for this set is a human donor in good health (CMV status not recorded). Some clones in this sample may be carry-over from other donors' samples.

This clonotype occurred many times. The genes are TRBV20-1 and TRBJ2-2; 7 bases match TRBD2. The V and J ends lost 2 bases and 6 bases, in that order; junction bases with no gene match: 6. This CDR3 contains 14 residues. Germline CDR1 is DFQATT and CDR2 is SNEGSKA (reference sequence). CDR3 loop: CSARWGGDPGELFF. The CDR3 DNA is TGCAGTGCTAGATGGGGAGGGGATCCCGGGGAGCTGTTTTTT.

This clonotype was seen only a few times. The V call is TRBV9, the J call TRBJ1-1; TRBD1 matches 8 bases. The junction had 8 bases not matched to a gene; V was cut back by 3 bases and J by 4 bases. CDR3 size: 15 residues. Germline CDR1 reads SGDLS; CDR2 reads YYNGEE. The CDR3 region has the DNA TGTGCCAGCAGCGCCCAGGGGGCGCGTGGCACTGAAGCTTTCTTT. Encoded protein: CASSAQGARGTEAFF.

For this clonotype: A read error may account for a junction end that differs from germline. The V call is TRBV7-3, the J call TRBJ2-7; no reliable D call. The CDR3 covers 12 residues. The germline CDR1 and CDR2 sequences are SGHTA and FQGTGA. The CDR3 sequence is CASSLGGNEQHF. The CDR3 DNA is TGTGCCAGCAGCTTAGGTGGCAACGAGCAGCACTTC.

CDR3 sequence (DNA): TGTGCCACCAGTGATGGGACAGACAATCAGCCCCAGCATTTT. Residues: CATSDGTDNQPQHF. V is TRBV24-1 and J is TRBJ1-5; the match to TRBD1 covers 7 bases. With V trimmed by 3 bases and J by 3 bases, 1 base remained unmatched. Germline loops: CDR1 KGHDR, CDR2 SFDVKD. This CDR3 is built from 14 residues.

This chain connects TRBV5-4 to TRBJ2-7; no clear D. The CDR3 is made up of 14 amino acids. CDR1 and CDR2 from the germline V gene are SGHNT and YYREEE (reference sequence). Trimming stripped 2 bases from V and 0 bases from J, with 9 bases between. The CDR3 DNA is TGTGCCAGCAGCTTATCTAGGGACTCCTACGAGCAGTACTTC. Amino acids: CASSLSRDSYEQYF.

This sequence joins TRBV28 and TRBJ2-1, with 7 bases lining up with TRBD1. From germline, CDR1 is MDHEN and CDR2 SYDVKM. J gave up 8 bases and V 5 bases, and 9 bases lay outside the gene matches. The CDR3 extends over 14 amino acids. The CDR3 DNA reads TGTGCCAGCAGTCCAGACAGGGTTGGGGATGAGCAGTTCTTC. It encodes CASSPDRVGDEQFF.

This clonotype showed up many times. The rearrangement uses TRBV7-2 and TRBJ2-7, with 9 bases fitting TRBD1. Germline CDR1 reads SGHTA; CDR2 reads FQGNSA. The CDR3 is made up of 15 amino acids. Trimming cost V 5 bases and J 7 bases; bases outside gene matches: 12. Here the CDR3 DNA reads TGTGCCAGCAGCCCCGTCGGGACAGGGAGTCGAGAGCAGTACTTC. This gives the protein CASSPVGTGSREQYF.

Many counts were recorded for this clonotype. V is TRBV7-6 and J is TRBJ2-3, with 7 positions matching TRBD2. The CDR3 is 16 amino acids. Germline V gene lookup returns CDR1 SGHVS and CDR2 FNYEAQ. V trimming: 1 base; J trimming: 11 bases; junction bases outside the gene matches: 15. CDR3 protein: CASSLEARTRSRKQYF. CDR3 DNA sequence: TGTGCCAGCAGCTTAGAGGCTCGGACTAGAAGCAGAAAGCAGTATTTT.

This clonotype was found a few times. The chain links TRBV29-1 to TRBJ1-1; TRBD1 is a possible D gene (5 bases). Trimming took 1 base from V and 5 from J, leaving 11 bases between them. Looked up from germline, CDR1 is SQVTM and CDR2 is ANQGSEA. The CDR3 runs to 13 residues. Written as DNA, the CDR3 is TGCAGCGTTGAAGGGGGGTCGGTGACTGAAGCTTTCTTT. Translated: CSVEGGSVTEAFF.

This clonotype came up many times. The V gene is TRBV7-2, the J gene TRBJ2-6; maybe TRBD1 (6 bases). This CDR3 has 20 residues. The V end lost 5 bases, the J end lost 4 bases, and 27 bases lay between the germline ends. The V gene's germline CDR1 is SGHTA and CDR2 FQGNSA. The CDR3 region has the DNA TGTGCCAGCAGCCCTCATGCGACAGGACTCGCGTTAGGGGGGGCCAACGTCCTGACTTTC. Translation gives CASSPHATGLALGGANVLTF. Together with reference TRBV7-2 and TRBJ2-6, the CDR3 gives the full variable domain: GAGVSQSPSNKVTEKGKDVELRCDPISGHTALYWYRQSLGQGLEFLIYFQGNSAPDKSGLPSDRFSAERTGGSVSTLTIQRTQQEDSAVYLCASSPHATGLALGGANVLTFGAGSRLTVL.

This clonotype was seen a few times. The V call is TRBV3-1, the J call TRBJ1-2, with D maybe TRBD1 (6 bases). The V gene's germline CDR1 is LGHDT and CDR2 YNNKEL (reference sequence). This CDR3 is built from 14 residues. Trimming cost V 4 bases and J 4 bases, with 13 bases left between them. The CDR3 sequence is CASSPPGHIYGYTF. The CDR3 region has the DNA TGTGCCAGCAGCCCCCCGGGACACATCTATGGCTACACCTTC. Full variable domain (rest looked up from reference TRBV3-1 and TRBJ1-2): DTAVSQTPKYLVTQMGNDKSIKCEQNLGHDTMYWYKQDSKKFLKIMFSYNNKELIINETVPNRFSPKSPDKAHLNLHINSLELGDSAVYFCASSPPGHIYGYTFGSGTRLTVV.

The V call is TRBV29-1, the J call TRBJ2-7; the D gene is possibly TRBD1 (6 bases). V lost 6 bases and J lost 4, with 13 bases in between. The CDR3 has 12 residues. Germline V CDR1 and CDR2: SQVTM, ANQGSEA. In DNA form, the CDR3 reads TGCAGCGTCCAGCTCACAGGGTACGAGCAGTACTTC. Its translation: CSVQLTGYEQYF.